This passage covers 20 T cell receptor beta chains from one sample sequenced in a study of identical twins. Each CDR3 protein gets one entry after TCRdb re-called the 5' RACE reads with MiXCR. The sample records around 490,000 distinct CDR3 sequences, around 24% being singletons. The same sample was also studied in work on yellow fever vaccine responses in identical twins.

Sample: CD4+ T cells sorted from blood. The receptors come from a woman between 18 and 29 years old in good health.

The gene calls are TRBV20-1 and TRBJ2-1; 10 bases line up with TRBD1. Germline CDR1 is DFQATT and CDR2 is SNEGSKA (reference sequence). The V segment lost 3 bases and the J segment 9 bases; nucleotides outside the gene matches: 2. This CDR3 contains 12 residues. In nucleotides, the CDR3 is TGCAGTGCTAGGCGGACAGGGGGTGAGCAGTTCTTC. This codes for CSARRTGGEQFF.

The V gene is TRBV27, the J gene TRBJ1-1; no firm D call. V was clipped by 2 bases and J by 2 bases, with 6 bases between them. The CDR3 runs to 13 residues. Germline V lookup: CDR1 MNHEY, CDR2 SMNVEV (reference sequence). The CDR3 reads CASSLQTNTEAFF. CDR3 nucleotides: TGTGCCAGCAGTTTACAAACAAACACTGAAGCTTTCTTT.

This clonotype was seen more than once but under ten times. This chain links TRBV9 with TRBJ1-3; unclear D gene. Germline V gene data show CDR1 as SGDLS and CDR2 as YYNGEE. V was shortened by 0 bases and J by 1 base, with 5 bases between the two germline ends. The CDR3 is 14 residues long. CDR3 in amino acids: CASSVGDSGNTIYF. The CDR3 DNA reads TGTGCCAGCAGCGTAGGGGATTCTGGAAACACCATATATTTT.

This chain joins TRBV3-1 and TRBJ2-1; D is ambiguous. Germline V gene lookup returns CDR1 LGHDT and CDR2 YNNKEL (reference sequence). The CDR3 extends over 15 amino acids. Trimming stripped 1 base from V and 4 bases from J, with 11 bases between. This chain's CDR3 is CASSQAPADYNEQFF. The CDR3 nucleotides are TGTGCCAGCAGCCAAGCTCCCGCCGATTACAATGAGCAGTTCTTC.

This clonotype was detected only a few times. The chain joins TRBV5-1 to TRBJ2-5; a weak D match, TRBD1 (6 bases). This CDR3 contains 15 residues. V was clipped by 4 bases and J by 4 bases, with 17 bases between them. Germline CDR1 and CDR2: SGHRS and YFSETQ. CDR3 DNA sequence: TGCGCCAGCAGCCTCGAGGGACAATTGGGAGAGACCCAGTACTTC. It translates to CASSLEGQLGETQYF. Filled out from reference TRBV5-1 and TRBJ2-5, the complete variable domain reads KAGVTQTPRYLIKTRGQQVTLSCSPISGHRSVSWYQQTPGQGLQFLFEYFSETQRNKGNFPGRFSGRQFSNSRSEMNVSTLELGDSALYLCASSLEGQLGETQYFGPGTRLLVL.

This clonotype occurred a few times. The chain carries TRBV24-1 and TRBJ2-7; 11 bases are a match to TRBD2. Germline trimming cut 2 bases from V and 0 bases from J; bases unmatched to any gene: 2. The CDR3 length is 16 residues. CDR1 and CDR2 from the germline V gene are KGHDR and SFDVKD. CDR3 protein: CATSDSGLAGSYEQYF. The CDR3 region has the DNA TGTGCCACCAGTGATTCCGGACTAGCGGGCTCCTACGAGCAGTACTTC.

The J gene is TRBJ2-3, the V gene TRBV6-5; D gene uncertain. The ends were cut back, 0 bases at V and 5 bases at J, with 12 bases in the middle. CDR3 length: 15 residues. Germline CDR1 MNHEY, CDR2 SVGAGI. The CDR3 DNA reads TGTGCCAGCAGTTACTCGACGGGTTTTGGAGATACGCAGTATTTT. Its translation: CASSYSTGFGDTQYF.

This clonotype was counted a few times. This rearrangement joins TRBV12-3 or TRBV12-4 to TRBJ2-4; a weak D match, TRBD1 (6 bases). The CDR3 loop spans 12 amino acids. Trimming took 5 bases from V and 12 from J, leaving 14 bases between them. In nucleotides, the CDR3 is TGTGCCAGCAGTCCGGCCCAGGGGTCTCAGTACTTC. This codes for CASSPAQGSQYF.

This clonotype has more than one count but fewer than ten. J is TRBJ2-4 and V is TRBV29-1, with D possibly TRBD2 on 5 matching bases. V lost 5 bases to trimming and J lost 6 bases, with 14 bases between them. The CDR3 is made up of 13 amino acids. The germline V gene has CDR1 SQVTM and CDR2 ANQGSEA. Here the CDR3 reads CSVRSGVLNIQYF. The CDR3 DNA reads TGCAGCGTTCGAAGCGGAGTATTAAACATTCAGTACTTC.

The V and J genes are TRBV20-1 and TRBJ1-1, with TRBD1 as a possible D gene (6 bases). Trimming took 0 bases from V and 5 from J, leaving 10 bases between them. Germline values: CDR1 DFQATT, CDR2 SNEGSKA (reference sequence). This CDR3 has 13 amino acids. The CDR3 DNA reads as TGCAGTGCTAGAGACAGGGGAGAAACTGAAGCTTTCTTT. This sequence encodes CSARDRGETEAFF.

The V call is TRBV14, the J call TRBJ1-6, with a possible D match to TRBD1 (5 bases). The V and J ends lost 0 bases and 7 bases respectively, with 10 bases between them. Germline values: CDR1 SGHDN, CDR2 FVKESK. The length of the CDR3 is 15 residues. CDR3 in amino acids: CASSQDGRGNSPLHF. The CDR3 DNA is TGTGCCAGCAGCCAAGATGGGAGGGGAAATTCACCCCTCCACTTT.

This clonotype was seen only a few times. DNA of the CDR3: TGTGCCATCAGTGGGACGGACGCGAACACCGGGGAGCTGTTTTTT. This gives the protein CAISGTDANTGELFF. The gene calls are TRBV10-3 and TRBJ2-2; D ambiguous. Trimming removed 4 bases from V and 0 bases from J, with 9 bases in between. The length of the CDR3 is 15 residues. Germline CDR1 ENHRY, CDR2 SYGVKD.

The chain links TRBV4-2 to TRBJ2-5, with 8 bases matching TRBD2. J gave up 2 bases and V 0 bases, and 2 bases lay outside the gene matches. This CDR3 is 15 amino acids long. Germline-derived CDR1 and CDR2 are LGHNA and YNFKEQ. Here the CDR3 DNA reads TGTGCCAGCAGCCAAGACCGGGGGGGACAAGAGACCCAGTACTTC. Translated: CASSQDRGGQETQYF.

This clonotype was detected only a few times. The CDR3 DNA sequence: TGTGCCAGCAGCTTGGGTAGAGGCCCGTTCTCTGGGGCCAACGTCCTGACTTTC. Protein product: CASSLGRGPFSGANVLTF. V and J are TRBV5-5 and TRBJ2-6, with D uncertain. The germline CDR1 and CDR2 sequences are SGHKS and YYEKEE (reference sequence). V lost 0 bases and J lost 0, with 13 bases in between. This CDR3 has 18 amino acids. Based on the CDR3 plus reference TRBV5-5 and TRBJ2-6, the full variable domain is DAGVTQSPTHLIKTRGQQVTLRCSPISGHKSVSWYQQVLGQGPQFIFQYYEKEERGRGNFPDRFSARQFPNYSSELNVNALLLGDSALYLCASSLGRGPFSGANVLTFGAGSRLTVL.

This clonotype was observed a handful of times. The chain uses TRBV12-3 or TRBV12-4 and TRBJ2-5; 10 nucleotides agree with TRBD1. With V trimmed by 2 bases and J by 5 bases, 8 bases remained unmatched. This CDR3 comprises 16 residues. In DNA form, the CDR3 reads TGTGCCAGCAGTTTAACAAGACAGGGGGCAGGGGAGACCCAGTACTTC. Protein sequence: CASSLTRQGAGETQYF.

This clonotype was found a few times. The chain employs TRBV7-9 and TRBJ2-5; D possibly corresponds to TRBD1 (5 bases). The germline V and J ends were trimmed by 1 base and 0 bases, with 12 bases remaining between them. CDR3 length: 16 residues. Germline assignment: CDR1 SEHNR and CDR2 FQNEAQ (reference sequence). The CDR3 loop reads CASSLVPKGYQETQYF. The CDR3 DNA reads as TGTGCCAGCAGCTTAGTCCCAAAGGGGTACCAAGAGACCCAGTACTTC.

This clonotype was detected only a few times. The CDR3 reads CASSESFSLDEQFF. The CDR3 bases are TGTGCCAGCAGTGAGTCATTCAGCCTCGATGAGCAGTTCTTC. V and J are TRBV2 and TRBJ2-1; D gene ambiguous. V was clipped by 3 bases and J by 8 bases, with 14 bases between them. Germline values: CDR1 SNHLY, CDR2 FYNNEI. There are 14 residues in the CDR3. Complete variable domain (other parts from reference TRBV2 and TRBJ2-1): EPEVTQTPSHQVTQMGQEVILRCVPISNHLYFYWYRQILGQKVEFLVSFYNNEISEKSEIFDDQFSVERPDGSNFTLKIRSTKLEDSAMYFCASSESFSLDEQFFGPGTRLTVL.

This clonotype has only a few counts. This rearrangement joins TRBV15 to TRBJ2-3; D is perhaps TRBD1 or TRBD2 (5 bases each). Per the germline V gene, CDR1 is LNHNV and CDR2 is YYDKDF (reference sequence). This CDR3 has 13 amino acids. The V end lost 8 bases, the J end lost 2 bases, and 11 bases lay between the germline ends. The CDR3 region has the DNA TGTGCCACCGGGGCGCGGGCCACAGATACGCAGTATTTT. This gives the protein CATGARATDTQYF.

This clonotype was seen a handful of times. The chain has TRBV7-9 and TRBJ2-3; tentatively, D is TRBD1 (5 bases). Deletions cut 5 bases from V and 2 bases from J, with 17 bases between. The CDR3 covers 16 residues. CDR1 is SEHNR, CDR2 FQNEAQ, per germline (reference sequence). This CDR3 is CASSRVAGRLTDTQYF. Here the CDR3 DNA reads TGTGCCAGCAGCCGGGTGGCAGGGCGGCTCACAGATACGCAGTATTTT. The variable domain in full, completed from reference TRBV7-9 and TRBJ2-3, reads DTGVSQNPRHKITKRGQNVTFRCDPISEHNRLYWYRQTLGQGPEFLTYFQNEAQLEKSRLLSDRFSAERPKGSFSTLEIQRTEQGDSAMYLCASSRVAGRLTDTQYFGPGTRLTVL.

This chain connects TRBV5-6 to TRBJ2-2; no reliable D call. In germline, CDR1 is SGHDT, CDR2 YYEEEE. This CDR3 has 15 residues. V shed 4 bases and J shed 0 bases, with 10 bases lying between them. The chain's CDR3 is CASSPAFANTGELFF. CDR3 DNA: TGTGCCAGCAGCCCGGCGTTCGCGAACACCGGGGAGCTGTTTTTT.